This note documents a single TCR beta chain sequence. The antigen remains undetermined. The CDR3 length is 13 residues. The germline V gene has CDR1 MNHNY and CDR2 SVGAGI (reference sequence). Trimming removed 7 bases from V and 9 bases from J, with 16 bases in between. Here immunoSEQ multiplex PCR was the method, and the copy in TCRdb shows in-frame clones only, minus some. The repertoire holds roughly 60,000 clones, with approximately 79% as singletons. This specimen comes from a study of OX40 agonist ivuxolimab in advanced cancers. Study-level background: Patients received ivuxolimab, an agonistic anti-OX40 (CD134) antibody. Those enrolled were 82.7% male, with a mean age of roughly 62 years and ages from 23 to 79. The study, taken as a whole, reports: In a subset of nonresponders, normalized T-cell clonal expansion was also low. Antigen specificity of clonally expanded peripheral T cells was not established.

The chain has TRBV6-6 and TRBJ2-4; D remains unclear. The origin of this receptor is an adult with an advanced solid tumor such as melanoma, head and neck, liver or kidney cancer. The material was CD4+ or CD8+ T cells sorted from blood, obtained in a trial of the OX40 agonist ivuxolimab. This chain's CDR3 is CASTNHESGIQYF. CDR3 DNA: TGTGCCAGCACCAACCATGAATCGGGCATTCAGTACTTC.